This record looks at one TCR beta chain sequence and its context. Some clones are missing from TCRdb's copy, which holds only in-frame ones; the method was immunoSEQ multiplex PCR. The table lists some 130,000 clones, about 90% of them singletons. The data derive from a study of control samples from healthy donors and cancer patients. The germline gives CDR1 KGHSH, CDR2 LQKENI. The V and J ends lost 1 base and 3 bases, in that order; junction bases with no gene match: 3. CDR3 size: 16 residues. Sequenced: blood. The receptor comes from a woman in her 50s in good health. V gene TRBV18 combines with J gene TRBJ1-5; 10 bases fit TRBD1. The CDR3 DNA reads TGTGCCAGCTCACCACAGACAGGGGGCCTCAATCAGCCCCAGCATTTT. Translated, it gives CASSPQTGGLNQPQHF.